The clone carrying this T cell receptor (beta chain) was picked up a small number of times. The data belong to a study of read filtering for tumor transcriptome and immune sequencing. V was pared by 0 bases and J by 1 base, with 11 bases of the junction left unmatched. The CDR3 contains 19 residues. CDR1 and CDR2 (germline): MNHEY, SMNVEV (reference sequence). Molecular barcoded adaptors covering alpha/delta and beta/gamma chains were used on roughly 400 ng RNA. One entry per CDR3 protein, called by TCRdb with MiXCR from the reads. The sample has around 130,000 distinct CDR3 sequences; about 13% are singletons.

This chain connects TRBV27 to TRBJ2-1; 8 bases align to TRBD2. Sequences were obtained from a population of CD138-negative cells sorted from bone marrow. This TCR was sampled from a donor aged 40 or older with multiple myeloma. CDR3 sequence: CASSLSKTDSGKSYNEQFF. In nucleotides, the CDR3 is TGTGCCAGCAGTTTATCTAAAACAGATAGCGGGAAGTCCTACAATGAGCAGTTCTTC.